The 17 T cell receptor beta chains listed next were all sequenced from one sample in a study of blood T cell repertoires in COVID-19. Measured with immunoSEQ multiplex PCR; TCRdb has only the in-frame clones, and not every one. The sample has some 83,000 clones, around 86% seen once. The sequenced sample consisted of peripheral blood. Receptors were obtained from a man aged 50 to 59 with active COVID-19.

This chain links TRBV29-1 with TRBJ2-7; 8 bases fit TRBD1. V lost 8 bases to trimming and J lost 2 bases; unmatched junction nucleotides: 5. The CDR3 is 12 amino acids. CDR1 and CDR2 from the germline V gene are SQVTM and ANQGSEA. In DNA form, the CDR3 reads TGCAGCTTTCGGGACAGGACCTACGAGCAGTACTTC. Amino acids: CSFRDRTYEQYF.

The chain joins TRBV10-3 to TRBJ2-7, with a tentative D call TRBD1 (6 bases). Germline CDR1 ENHRY, CDR2 SYGVKD. This CDR3 region has 14 residues. Trimming cost V 6 bases and J 1 base, with 13 bases left between them. In nucleotides, the CDR3 is TGTGCCATCAGGCAGGAACAGGGTTCCTACGAGCAGTACTTC. Residues: CAIRQEQGSYEQYF.

This clone appeared once. The chain is built from TRBV7-8 and TRBJ2-5, with D tentatively TRBD2 (6 bases). Deletions cut 5 bases from V and 4 bases from J, with 11 bases between. This CDR3 region has 13 residues. Germline CDR1 reads SGHVS; CDR2 reads FQNEAQ. CDR3 residues: CASSRGLSETQYF. CDR3 nucleotides: TGTGCCAGCAGCCGGGGACTGTCAGAGACCCAGTACTTC.

J is TRBJ2-1 and V is TRBV5-4; 10 bases line up with TRBD2. The germline gives CDR1 SGHNT, CDR2 YYREEE (reference sequence). Losses at the gene ends were 4 bases for V and 12 bases for J; bases not matched to a gene: 4. This CDR3 comprises 12 residues. CDR3 region: CASSLWTSGQFF. The DNA of the CDR3 is TGTGCCAGCAGCCTATGGACTAGCGGGCAGTTCTTC.

The rearrangement links TRBV7-8 to TRBJ2-3; D is unresolved. With 5 bases removed from V and 6 bases from J, the gap between germline ends came to 15 bases. The CDR3 spans 14 residues. Germline CDR1 reads SGHVS; CDR2 reads FQNEAQ. The CDR3 nucleotides read TGTGCCAGCAGCCCATACCTGAGAGGCGATACGCAGTATTTT. Residues: CASSPYLRGDTQYF.

The gene calls are TRBV9 and TRBJ2-1, with 8 bases matching TRBD2. This CDR3 is built from 17 residues. The V gene's germline CDR1 is SGDLS and CDR2 YYNGEE. V lost 4 bases and J lost 5; bases outside the gene matches: 14. CDR3 protein: CASSPRGGLRSNNEQFF. The CDR3 DNA reads as TGTGCCAGCAGCCCCCGGGGGGGACTTAGATCCAACAATGAGCAGTTCTTC.

The chain joins TRBV7-2 to TRBJ2-7, with D unclear. Looked up from germline, CDR1 is SGHTA and CDR2 is FQGNSA. Trimming stripped 1 base from V and 4 bases from J, with 8 bases between. The CDR3 length is 13 residues. In DNA form, the CDR3 reads TGTGCCAGCAGCTTAGATGTATATTACGAGCAGTACTTC. This gives the protein CASSLDVYYEQYF.

The chain combines TRBV5-5 with TRBJ1-2; possibly TRBD1 for D (6 bases). With 4 bases removed from V and 6 bases from J, the gap between germline ends came to 16 bases. CDR1 and CDR2 (germline): SGHKS, YYEKEE (reference sequence). CDR3 length: 14 residues. CDR3 nucleotide sequence: TGTGCCAGCAGCCCCTCGGCAGGGGAGAATGGCTACACCTTC. Translated: CASSPSAGENGYTF.

This clone was seen only a few times. The rearrangement links TRBV27 to TRBJ2-1, with TRBD1 identical over 8 bases. Germline CDR1 reads MNHEY; CDR2 reads SMNVEV (reference sequence). The V gene end was trimmed by 4 bases and the J gene end by 4 bases; junction bases not matched to a gene: 6. The CDR3 covers 15 residues. The CDR3 protein is CASSSTGDLYNEQFF. DNA for the CDR3: TGTGCCAGCAGTTCGACAGGGGATCTTTACAATGAGCAGTTCTTC.

The CDR3 loop reads CASSTPEGASGELFF. CDR3 in DNA: TGTGCCAGCAGTACCCCGGAAGGGGCGAGCGGGGAGCTGTTTTTT. The rearrangement links TRBV6-5 to TRBJ2-2; tentatively, D is TRBD1 (5 bases). The CDR3 runs 15 residues. V was pared by 5 bases and J by 7 bases, with 17 bases between. Germline loops: CDR1 MNHEY, CDR2 SVGAGI.

This sequence joins TRBV7-2 and TRBJ1-5; TRBD1 agrees at 9 bases. Losses at the gene ends were 8 bases for V and 1 base for J; bases not matched to a gene: 3. This CDR3 region has 14 residues. The germline V gene has CDR1 SGHTA and CDR2 FQGNSA. The CDR3 loop is CASQQGASNQPQHF. In DNA, the CDR3 is TGTGCCAGCCAACAGGGGGCGAGCAATCAGCCCCAGCATTTT.

The rearrangement joins TRBV4-3 to TRBJ2-7, with TRBD1 as a possible D gene (6 bases). Per the germline V gene, CDR1 is LGHNA and CDR2 is YSLEER. The V gene lost 1 base and the J gene lost 10 bases, with 20 bases spanning the gap. The CDR3 extends over 15 amino acids. DNA for the CDR3: TGCGCCAGCAGCCAAGGCCGGGACACATACTCCCCCCAGTACTTC. Encoded protein: CASSQGRDTYSPQYF.

V gene TRBV14 combines with J gene TRBJ1-4, with a tentative D call TRBD1 (6 bases). V dropped 0 bases and J dropped 2 bases, with 7 bases sitting between them. The CDR3 has 15 amino acids. The germline gives CDR1 SGHDN, CDR2 FVKESK. The CDR3 reads CASSQDQGTNEKLFF. CDR3 nucleotides: TGTGCCAGCAGCCAAGATCAGGGGACTAATGAAAAACTGTTTTTT.

The V and J genes are TRBV2 and TRBJ1-3; D remains ambiguous. The germline V gene has CDR1 SNHLY and CDR2 FYNNEI. CDR3 length: 22 amino acids. Trimming stripped 4 bases from V and 0 bases from J, with 31 bases between. The CDR3 nucleotides are TGTGCCAGCAGTGGAGGGTCAAGGGTGCCAGATATTCCTTCCCACTCTGGAAACACCATATATTTT. This translates into CASSGGSRVPDIPSHSGNTIYF. Using reference TRBV2 and TRBJ1-3 for the parts outside the CDR3, the full variable domain is EPEVTQTPSHQVTQMGQEVILRCVPISNHLYFYWYRQILGQKVEFLVSFYNNEISEKSEIFDDQFSVERPDGSNFTLKIRSTKLEDSAMYFCASSGGSRVPDIPSHSGNTIYFGEGSWLTVV.

In this sample, this clone turned up once. V is TRBV6-5 and J is TRBJ2-3; 9 bases agree with TRBD1. The CDR3 covers 15 residues. J was trimmed by 8 bases and V by 2 bases; bases with no gene match: 8. Germline assignment: CDR1 MNHEY and CDR2 SVGAGI. The CDR3 protein is CASSYGTGRAATQYF. The CDR3 DNA reads TGTGCCAGCAGTTACGGGACAGGGAGGGCAGCTACGCAGTATTTT.

The rearrangement uses TRBV7-2 and TRBJ2-1, with TRBD2 matching over 11 bases. Unmatched junction bases numbered 5, after V lost 4 bases and J lost 6 bases. Germline assignment: CDR1 SGHTA and CDR2 FQGNSA. CDR3 length: 15 amino acids. The CDR3 DNA is TGTGCCAGCAGCTCGTTAGCGGGGGGGACCAATGAGCAGTTCTTC. Residues: CASSSLAGGTNEQFF.

The chain is built from TRBV7-9 and TRBJ1-1; D perhaps matches TRBD1 (5 bases). Trimming removed 1 base from V and 4 bases from J, with 13 bases in between. Germline lookup yields CDR1 SEHNR and CDR2 FQNEAQ (reference sequence). The CDR3 is 15 residues long. The CDR3 loop reads CASSLGGIGGTEAFF. The DNA of the CDR3 is TGTGCCAGCAGCTTAGGGGGCATAGGTGGCACTGAAGCTTTCTTT.